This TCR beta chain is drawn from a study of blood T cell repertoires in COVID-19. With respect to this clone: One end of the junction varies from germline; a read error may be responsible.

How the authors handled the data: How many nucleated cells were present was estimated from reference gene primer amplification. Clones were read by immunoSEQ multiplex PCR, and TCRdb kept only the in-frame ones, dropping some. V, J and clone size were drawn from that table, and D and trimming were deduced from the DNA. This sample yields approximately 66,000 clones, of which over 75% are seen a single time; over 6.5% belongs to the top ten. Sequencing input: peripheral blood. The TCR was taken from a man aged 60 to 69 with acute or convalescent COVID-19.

CDR3 DNA: TGTACCAGCACCGGGACAGCGAACACTGAAGCTTTCTTT. Amino acid sequence: CTSTGTANTEAFF. The chain combines TRBV2 with TRBJ1-1; 7 positions match TRBD1. Germline V gene data show CDR1 as SNHLY and CDR2 as FYNNEI. The CDR3 extends over 13 amino acids. The entire variable domain, with the rest obtained from reference TRBV2 and TRBJ1-1, is as follows: EPEVTQTPSHQVTQMGQEVILRCVPISNHLYFYWYRQILGQKVEFLVSFYNNEISEKSEIFDDQFSVERPDGSNFTLKIRSTKLEDSAMYFCTSTGTANTEAFFGQGTRLTVV.